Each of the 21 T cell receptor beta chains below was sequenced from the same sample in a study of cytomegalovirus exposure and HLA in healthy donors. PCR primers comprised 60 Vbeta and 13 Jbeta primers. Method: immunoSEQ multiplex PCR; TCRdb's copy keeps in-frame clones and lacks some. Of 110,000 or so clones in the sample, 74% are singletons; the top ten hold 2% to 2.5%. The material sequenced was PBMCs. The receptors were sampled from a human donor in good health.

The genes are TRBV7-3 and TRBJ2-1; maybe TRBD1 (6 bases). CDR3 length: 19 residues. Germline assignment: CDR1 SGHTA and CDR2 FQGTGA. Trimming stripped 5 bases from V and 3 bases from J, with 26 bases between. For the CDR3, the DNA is TGTGCCAGCAGCCATCCCCAGGGAGAGGGACATTTCGACTACAATGAGCAGTTCTTC. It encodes CASSHPQGEGHFDYNEQFF.

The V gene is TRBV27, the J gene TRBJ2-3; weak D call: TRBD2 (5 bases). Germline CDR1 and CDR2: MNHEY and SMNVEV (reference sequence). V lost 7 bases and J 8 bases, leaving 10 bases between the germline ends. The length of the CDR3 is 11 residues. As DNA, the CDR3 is TGTGCCAGCACCTACGGAGGTACGCAGTATTTT. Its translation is CASTYGGTQYF.

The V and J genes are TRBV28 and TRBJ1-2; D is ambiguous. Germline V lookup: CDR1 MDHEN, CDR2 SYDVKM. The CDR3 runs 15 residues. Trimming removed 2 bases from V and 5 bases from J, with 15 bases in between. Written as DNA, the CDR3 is TGTGCCAGCAGTTTAGGGCAGCTCCGCCTATATGGCTACACCTTC. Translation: CASSLGQLRLYGYTF.

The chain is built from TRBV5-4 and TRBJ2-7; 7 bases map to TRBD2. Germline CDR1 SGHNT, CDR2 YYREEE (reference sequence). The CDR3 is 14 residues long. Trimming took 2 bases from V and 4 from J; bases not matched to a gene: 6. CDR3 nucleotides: TGTGCCAGCAGCTTAAGGGAGGGAGGGTACGAGCAGTACTTC. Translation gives CASSLREGGYEQYF.

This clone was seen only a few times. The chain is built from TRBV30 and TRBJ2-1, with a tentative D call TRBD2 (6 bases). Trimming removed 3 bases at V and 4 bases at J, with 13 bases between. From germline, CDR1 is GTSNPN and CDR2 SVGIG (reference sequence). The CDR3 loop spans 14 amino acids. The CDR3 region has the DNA TGTGCCTGGAGACAAAGCGGGTTTTACAATGAGCAGTTCTTC. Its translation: CAWRQSGFYNEQFF. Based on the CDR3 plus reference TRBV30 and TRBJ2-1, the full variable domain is SQTIHQWPATLVQPVGSPLSLECTVEGTSNPNLYWYRQAAGRGLQLLFYSVGIGQISSEVPQNLSASRPQDRQFILSSKKLLLSDSGFYLCAWRQSGFYNEQFFGPGTRLTVL.

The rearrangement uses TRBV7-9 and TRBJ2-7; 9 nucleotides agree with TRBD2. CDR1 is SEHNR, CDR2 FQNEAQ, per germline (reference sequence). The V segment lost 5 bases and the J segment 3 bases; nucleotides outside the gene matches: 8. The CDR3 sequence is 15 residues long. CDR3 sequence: CASSPKTSGFYEQYF. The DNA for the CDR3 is TGTGCCAGCAGCCCCAAGACTAGCGGCTTCTACGAGCAGTACTTC. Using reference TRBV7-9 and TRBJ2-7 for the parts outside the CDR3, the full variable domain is DTGVSQNPRHKITKRGQNVTFRCDPISEHNRLYWYRQTLGQGPEFLTYFQNEAQLEKSRLLSDRFSAERPKGSFSTLEIQRTEQGDSAMYLCASSPKTSGFYEQYFGPGTRLTVT.

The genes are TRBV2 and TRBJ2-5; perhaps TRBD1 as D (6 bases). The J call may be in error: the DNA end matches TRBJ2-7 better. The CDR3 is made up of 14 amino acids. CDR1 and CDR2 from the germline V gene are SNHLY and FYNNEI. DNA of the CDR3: TGTGCCAGCAAAGGCAGGGACACCCCCTACGAGCAGTACTTC. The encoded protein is CASKGRDTPYEQYF.

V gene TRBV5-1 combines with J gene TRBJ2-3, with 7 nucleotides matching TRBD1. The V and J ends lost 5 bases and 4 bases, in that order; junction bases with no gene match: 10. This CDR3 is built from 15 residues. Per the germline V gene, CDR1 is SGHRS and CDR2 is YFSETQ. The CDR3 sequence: CASSPQGSGPDTQYF. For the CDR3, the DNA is TGCGCCAGCAGTCCACAGGGGAGCGGTCCAGATACGCAGTATTTT.

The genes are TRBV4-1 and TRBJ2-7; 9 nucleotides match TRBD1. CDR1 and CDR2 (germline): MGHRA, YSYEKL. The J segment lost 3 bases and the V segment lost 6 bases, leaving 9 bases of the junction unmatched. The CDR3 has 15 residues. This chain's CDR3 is CASSFGQGRVYEQYF. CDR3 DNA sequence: TGCGCCAGCAGTTTCGGACAGGGGAGGGTCTACGAGCAGTACTTC.

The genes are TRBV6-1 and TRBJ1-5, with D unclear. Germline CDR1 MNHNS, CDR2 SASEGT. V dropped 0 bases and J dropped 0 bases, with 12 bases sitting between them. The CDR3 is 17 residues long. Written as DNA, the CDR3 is TGTGCCAGCAGTGAAGCTTCGATACCCTATAGCAATCAGCCCCAGCATTTT. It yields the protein CASSEASIPYSNQPQHF.

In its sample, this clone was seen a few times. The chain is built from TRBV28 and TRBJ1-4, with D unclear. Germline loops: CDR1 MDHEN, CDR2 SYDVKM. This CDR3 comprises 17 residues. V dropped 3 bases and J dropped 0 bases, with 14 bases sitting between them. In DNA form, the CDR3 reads TGTGCCAGCAGTTTCTCTTACAGTGATGCAACTAATGAAAAACTGTTTTTT. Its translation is CASSFSYSDATNEKLFF.

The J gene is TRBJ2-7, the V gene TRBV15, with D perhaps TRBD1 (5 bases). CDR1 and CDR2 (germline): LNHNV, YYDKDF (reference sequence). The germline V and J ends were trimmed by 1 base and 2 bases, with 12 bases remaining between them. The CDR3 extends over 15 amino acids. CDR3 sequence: CATSRAGQGAYEQYF. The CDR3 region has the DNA TGTGCCACCAGCAGAGCCGGACAAGGAGCCTACGAGCAGTACTTC.

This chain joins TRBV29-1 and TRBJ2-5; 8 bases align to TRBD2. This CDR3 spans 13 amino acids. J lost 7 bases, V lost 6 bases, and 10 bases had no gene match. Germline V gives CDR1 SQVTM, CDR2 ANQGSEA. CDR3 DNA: TGCAGCGTGAGCCGAGCGGGGGATGGGACCCAGTACTTC. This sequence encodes CSVSRAGDGTQYF. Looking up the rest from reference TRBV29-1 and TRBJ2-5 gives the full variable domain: SAVISQKPSRDICQRGTSLTIQCQVDSQVTMMFWYRQQPGQSLTLIATANQGSEATYESGFVIDKFPISRPNLTFSTLTVSNMSPEDSSIYLCSVSRAGDGTQYFGPGTRLLVL.

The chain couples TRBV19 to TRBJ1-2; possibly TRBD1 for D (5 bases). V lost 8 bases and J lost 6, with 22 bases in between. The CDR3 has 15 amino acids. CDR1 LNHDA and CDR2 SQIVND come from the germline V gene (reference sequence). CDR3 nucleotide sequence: TGTGCCAGTTGGGCCACAGGAGCCCGTCGCCATGGCTACACCTTC. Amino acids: CASWATGARRHGYTF.

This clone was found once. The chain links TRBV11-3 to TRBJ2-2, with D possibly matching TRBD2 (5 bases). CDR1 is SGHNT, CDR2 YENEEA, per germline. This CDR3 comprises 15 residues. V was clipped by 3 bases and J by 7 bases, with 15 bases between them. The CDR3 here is CASSFSSGVGGELFF. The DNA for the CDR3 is TGTGCCAGCAGCTTTTCATCCGGGGTCGGCGGGGAGCTGTTTTTT.

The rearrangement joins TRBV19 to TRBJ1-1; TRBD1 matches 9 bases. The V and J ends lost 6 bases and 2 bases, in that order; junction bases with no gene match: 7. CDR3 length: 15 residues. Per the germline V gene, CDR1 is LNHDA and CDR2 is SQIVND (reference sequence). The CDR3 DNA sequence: TGTGCCAGTAGACACCCGGGACAGGGCAACACTGAAGCTTTCTTT. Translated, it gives CASRHPGQGNTEAFF.

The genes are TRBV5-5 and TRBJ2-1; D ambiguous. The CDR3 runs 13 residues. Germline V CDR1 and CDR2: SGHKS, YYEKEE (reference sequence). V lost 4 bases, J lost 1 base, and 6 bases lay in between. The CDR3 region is CASSTGSYNEQFF. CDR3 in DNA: TGTGCCAGCAGCACCGGGTCCTACAATGAGCAGTTCTTC.

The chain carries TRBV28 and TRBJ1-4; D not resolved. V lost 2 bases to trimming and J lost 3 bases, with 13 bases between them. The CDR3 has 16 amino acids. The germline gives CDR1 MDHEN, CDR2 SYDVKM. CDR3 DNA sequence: TGTGCCAGCAGTTTAGACGTAGGTGCGGCTAATGAAAAACTGTTTTTT. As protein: CASSLDVGAANEKLFF.

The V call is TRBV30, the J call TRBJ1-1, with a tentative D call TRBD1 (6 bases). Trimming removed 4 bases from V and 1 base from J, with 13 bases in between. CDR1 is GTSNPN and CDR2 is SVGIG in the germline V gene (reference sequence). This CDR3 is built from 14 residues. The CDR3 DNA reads TGTGCCTGGACTAGGGGGGGATCGAACACTGAAGCTTTCTTT. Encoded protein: CAWTRGGSNTEAFF.

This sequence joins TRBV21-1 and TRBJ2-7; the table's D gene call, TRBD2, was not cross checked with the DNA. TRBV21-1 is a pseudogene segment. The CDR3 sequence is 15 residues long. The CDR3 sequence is CASSKITRVPYEQYF. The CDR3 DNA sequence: TGTGCCAGCAGCAAGATTACTAGAGTCCCCTACGAGCAGTACTTC.

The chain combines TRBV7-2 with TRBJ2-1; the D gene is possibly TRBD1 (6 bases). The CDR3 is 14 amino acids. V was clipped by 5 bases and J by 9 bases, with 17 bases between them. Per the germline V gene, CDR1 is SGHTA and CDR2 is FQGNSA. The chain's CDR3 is CASSLGAGIGEQFF. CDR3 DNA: TGTGCCAGCAGCCTGGGGGCGGGTATCGGTGAGCAGTTCTTC.